Listed below are T cell receptor beta chains from one sample, sequenced in a study of identical twins. TCRdb re-called the 5' RACE reads through MiXCR, storing one row per CDR3 protein. The repertoire holds about 890,000 distinct CDR3 sequences, around an eighth seen once, with 1.5% to 2% in the top ten. These data were also filed under a second study, of yellow fever vaccine responses in identical twins.

Sequenced input: PBMCs. Receptors were obtained from a woman in her late teens or twenties in good health. Both conserved end residues are part of each CDR3.

V gene: TRBV20-1
J gene: TRBJ1-1
CDR3 protein: CSARVPQGNTEAFF

V gene: TRBV28
J gene: TRBJ2-7
CDR3 protein: CASGLDRLYGEQYF

V gene: TRBV29-1
J gene: TRBJ2-7
CDR3 protein: CSVEEGNYEQYF

V gene: TRBV20-1
J gene: TRBJ2-3
CDR3 protein: CSARLAGMLYTGDTQYF

V gene: TRBV4-2
J gene: TRBJ1-6
CDR3 protein: CASSGTGTSSSSYNSPLHF

V gene: TRBV28
J gene: TRBJ2-7
CDR3 protein: CASSRTGEVVQYF

V gene: TRBV12-5
J gene: TRBJ2-2
CDR3 protein: CASGSSPGQGASGELFF

V gene: TRBV12-3/TRBV12-4
J gene: TRBJ2-2
CDR3 protein: CASSLRRGRELFF

V gene: TRBV6-1
J gene: TRBJ1-5
CDR3 protein: CASSEPSGVYQPQHF

V gene: TRBV11-2
J gene: TRBJ2-1
CDR3 protein: CASSSKYNEQFF

V gene: TRBV5-1
J gene: TRBJ2-5
CDR3 protein: CASSLVAGGLAGGPGETQYF

V gene: TRBV21-1
J gene: TRBJ1-5
CDR3 protein: CASSEPGQGHF

V gene: TRBV24-1
J gene: TRBJ1-1
CDR3 protein: CATSDQTGRVRGEAFF

V gene: TRBV6-5
J gene: TRBJ2-7
CDR3 protein: CASSYGREQYEQYF